The clone carrying this T cell receptor beta chain was recorded a few times. Antigen specificity is unknown. V was pared by 6 bases and J by 3 bases, with 14 bases of the junction left unmatched. The CDR3 runs to 16 residues. Germline V gives CDR1 WSHSY, CDR2 SAAADI. This entry is derived from a study of tumor-infiltrating lymphocytes in primary liver carcinoma. As for the study in general: The patients presented with primary liver carcinoma, which was managed through surgical resection. Stage T1-T3 N0M0 and a size of about 4.2 to 10 cm characterized the tumors.

From approximately 500 ng total RNA, TCR beta cDNA was generated with a primer in the constant region. Each TCR beta library was derived from three nested multiplex PCR rounds that employed slightly modified ARM-PCR. The first two PCR rounds, around 10 cycles each, used TRBV1-TRBV30 forward primers and a C-beta reverse primer. TCRdb analysed the multiplex PCR reads with MiXCR anew, one entry per CDR3 protein. The table has about 320,000 distinct CDR3 sequences, approximately 60% seen once. General study findings and limits: Less overlap was seen in tumor-adjacent and tumor-blood pairs than in tumor region pairs.

In addition to blood RNA drawn from unsorted whole blood, germline DNA was extracted. Preoperatively, peripheral blood was drawn, roughly 3.6 milliliters in total. Specimen: peripheral blood. This clonotype originated in a man between 40 and 49 years old with primary liver carcinoma and hepatitis B virus infection. The gene calls are TRBV10-2 and TRBJ2-7; 7 bases are a match to TRBD1. The CDR3 protein is CASSDPGQRGHYEQYF. Here the CDR3 DNA reads TGCGCCAGCAGCGACCCGGGACAGAGGGGACACTACGAGCAGTACTTC.